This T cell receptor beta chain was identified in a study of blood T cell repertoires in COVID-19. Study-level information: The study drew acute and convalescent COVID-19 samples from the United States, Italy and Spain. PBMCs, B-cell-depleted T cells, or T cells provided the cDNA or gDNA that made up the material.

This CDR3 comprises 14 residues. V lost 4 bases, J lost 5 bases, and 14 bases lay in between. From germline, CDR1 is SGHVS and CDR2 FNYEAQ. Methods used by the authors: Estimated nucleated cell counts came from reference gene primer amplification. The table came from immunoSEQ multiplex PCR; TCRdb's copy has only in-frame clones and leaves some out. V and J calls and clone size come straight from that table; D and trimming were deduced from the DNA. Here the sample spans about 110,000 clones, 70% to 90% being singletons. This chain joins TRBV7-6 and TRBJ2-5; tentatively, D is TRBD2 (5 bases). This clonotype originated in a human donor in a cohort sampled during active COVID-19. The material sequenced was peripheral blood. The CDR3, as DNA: TGTGCCAGCAGCTCCCGGGGAGTGGTTGAGACCCAGTACTTC. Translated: CASSSRGVVETQYF.